The present TCR beta chain was sequenced within a study of T cell changes during pregnancy in multiple sclerosis. TCRdb keeps only in-frame clones here, not all; method: immunoSEQ multiplex PCR. Altogether about 42,000 clones are present, more than 85% being singletons, with the ten largest covering 1.5% to 2%. CDR1 is KGHSH and CDR2 is LQKENI in the germline V gene. V was pared by 3 bases and J by 0 bases, with 8 bases between. The CDR3 spans 14 residues. The receptor comes from a female donor in good health, enrolled as a control in a pregnancy study. The chain employs TRBV18 and TRBJ1-1; weak D call: TRBD1 (6 bases). Material: CD4+ T cells from peripheral blood mononuclear cells, obtained after pregnancy. As DNA, the CDR3 is TGTGCCAGCTCACCCGGACAGATGAACACTGAAGCTTTCTTT. Protein: CASSPGQMNTEAFF.